This T cell receptor (beta chain) was sequenced during a study of blood T cells in healthy people across ages. With a J-beta primer mix and a sample-barcoded 5' primer, a second PCR ran roughly 7 to 11 cycles. TCRdb called the 5' RACE reads again in MiXCR, with one record for every CDR3 protein. The table includes approximately 800,000 distinct CDR3 sequences, 35% to 50% detected once. Whenever a sample was processed, at least 6 million PBMCs were isolated. As to this clonotype: The antigen is undetermined.

CDR3 size: 15 residues. Germline V lookup: CDR1 DFQATT, CDR2 SNEGSKA (reference sequence). V lost 1 base and J lost 0, with 10 bases in between. Findings and caveats of the study: Per million T cells, TCR beta diversity dropped roughly linearly as age increased.

The material sequenced was blood. The TCR sequence derives from an older man in good health. The V gene is TRBV20-1, the J gene TRBJ2-1; D unclear. The CDR3 DNA is TGCAGTGCTAGAGCAGCGATCAGCTCCTACAATGAGCAGTTCTTC. Translation: CSARAAISSYNEQFF.